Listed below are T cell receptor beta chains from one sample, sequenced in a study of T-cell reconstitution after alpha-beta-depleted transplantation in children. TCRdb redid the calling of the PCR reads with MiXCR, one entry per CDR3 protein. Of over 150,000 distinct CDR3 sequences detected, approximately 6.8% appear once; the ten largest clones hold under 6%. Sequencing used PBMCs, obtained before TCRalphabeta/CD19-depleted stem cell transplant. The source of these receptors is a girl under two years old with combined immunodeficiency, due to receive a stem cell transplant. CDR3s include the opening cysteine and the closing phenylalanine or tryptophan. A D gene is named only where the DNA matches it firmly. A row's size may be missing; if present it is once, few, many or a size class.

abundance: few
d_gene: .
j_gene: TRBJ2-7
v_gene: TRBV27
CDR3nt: TGTGCCAGCAGCCCCTGGGGTCCCGCTTGGGAGCAGTACTTC
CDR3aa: CASSPWGPAWEQYF

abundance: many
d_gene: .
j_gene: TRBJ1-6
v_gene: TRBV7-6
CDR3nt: TGTGCCAGCAGCTTCTCCTCCTATAATTCACCCCTCCACTTT
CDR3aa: CASSFSSYNSPLHF

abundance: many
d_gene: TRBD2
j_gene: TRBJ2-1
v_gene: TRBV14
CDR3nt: TGTGCCAGCAGCCAAGCGGAGGCGGGAGGGGTACCCTCTTTTGAGCAGTTCTTC
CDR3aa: CASSQAEAGGVPSFEQFF

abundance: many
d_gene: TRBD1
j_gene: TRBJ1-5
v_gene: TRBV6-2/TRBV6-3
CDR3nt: TGTGCCAGCAGATCCGGGACAGGGGGCGCGGGTCAGCCCCAGCATTTT
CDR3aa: CASRSGTGGAGQPQHF

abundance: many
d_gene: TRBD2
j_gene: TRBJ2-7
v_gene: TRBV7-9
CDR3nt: TGTGCCAGCAGCCTAGGCCCCAGCGGGAAGAGCTACGAGCAGTACTTC
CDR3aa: CASSLGPSGKSYEQYF

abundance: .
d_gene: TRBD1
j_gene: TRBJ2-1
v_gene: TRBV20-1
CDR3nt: TGCAGTGCTAGAGGCAGTACGACAGGGTCCCTATACAATGAGCAGTTCTTC
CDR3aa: CSARGSTTGSLYNEQFF

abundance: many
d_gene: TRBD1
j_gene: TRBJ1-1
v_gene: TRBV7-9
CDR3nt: TGTGCCAGCAGCGTCGTAGGGGGCGGCGTGAACACTGAAGCTTTCTTT
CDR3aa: CASSVVGGGVNTEAFF

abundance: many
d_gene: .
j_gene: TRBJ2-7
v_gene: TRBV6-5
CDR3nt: TGTGCCAGCAGTTACTCTGGAGACGAGCAGTACTTC
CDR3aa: CASSYSGDEQYF

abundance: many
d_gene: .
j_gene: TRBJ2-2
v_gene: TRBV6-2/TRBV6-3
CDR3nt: TGTGCCAGCACTTGGGTGGACGGGGAGCTGTTTTTT
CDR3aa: CASTWVDGELFF

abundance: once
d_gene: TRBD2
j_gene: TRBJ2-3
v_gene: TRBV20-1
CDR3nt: TGCAGTGCACCCCGACTAGCGGGGTCAGATACGCAGTATTTT
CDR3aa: CSAPRLAGSDTQYF

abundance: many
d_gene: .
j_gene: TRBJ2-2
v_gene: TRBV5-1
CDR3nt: TGCGCCAGCAGCTTGGACACCGGGGAGCTGTTTTTT
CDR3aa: CASSLDTGELFF

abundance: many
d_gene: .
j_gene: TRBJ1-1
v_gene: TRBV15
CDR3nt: TGTGCCACCAGCAGAGATCCCTTGAACACTGAAGCTTTCTTT
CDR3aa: CATSRDPLNTEAFF

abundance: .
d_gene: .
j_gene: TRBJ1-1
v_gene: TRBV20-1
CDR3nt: TGCAGCTCTAGTAATCCAGCAATGAACACTGAAGCTTTCTTT
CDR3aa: CSSSNPAMNTEAFF

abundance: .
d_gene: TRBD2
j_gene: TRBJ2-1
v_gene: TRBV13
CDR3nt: TGTGCCAGCAGCTTATCTCCCTTAGATCTAGCGGGAGATCATAATGAGCAGTTCTTC
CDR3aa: CASSLSPLDLAGDHNEQFF

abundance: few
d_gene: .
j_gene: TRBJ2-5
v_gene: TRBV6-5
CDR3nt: TGTGCCAGCAGTTACTCGACACGGACTGCGGGGTACCAAGAGACCCAGTACTTC
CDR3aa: CASSYSTRTAGYQETQYF

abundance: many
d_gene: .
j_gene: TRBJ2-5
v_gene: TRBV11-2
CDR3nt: TGTGCCAGCAGCTTACCTGTTGGGGGGTACCAAGAGACCCAGTACTTC
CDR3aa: CASSLPVGGYQETQYF

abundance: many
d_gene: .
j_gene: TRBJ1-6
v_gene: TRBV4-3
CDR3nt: TGCGCCAGCAGCCAAGATAGGGGATCACCCCTCCACTTT
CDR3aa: CASSQDRGSPLHF

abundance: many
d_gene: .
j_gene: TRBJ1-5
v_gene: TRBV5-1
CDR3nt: TGCGCCAGCAGCTTGGCCCCCCCAGGGGACAGCAATCAGCCCCAGCATTTT
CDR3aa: CASSLAPPGDSNQPQHF

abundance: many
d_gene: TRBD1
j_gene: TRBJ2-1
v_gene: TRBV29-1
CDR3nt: TGCAGCGTCTGGCAGGGGGCAAATGAGCAGTTCTTC
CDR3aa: CSVWQGANEQFF

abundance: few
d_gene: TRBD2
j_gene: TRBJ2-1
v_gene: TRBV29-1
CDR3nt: TGCAGCGTGGAGACTAGCGTCCTGAGCTCCTACAATGAGCAGTTCTTC
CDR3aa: CSVETSVLSSYNEQFF